A selection of T cell receptor beta chains follows, all from one sample in a study of monozygotic twins with inflammatory bowel disease. TCRdb reprocessed the 5' RACE reads; each CDR3 protein has one entry and no DNA is given. This sample's clone table lists 400,000 to 500,000 distinct CDR3 sequences. The sample consisted of blood. The receptors were gathered from a human donor with ulcerative colitis or Crohn's disease, or a healthy co-twin of an affected twin (not recorded which). The CDR3 runs from the conserved cysteine through the conserved F or W.

v_gene	j_gene	CDR3aa
TRBV6-6	TRBJ1-2	CASQGTGYNYGYTF
TRBV29-1	TRBJ1-2	CSVEDQGASYGYTF
TRBV5-1	TRBJ2-3	CASSSVDATDTQYF
TRBV7-7	TRBJ2-3	CASSAVAGGPDTQYF
TRBV6-5	TRBJ1-1	CASRLKTGPAFF
TRBV5-1	TRBJ2-7	CASSLGATVRHEQYF
TRBV11-1	TRBJ1-6	CASSLAGAAGSYNSPLHF
TRBV3-1	TRBJ2-7	CASSIVAGLSYEQYF
TRBV4-3	TRBJ2-1	CASSQDPRSEGDEQFF
TRBV6-5	TRBJ1-4	CASSYQVRGEKLFF
TRBV4-3	TRBJ2-1	CASSQEIASEQFF
TRBV20-1	TRBJ2-1	CSARGIAGGANEQFF
TRBV30	TRBJ2-6	CAWSVIRDHNVLTF
TRBV10-3	TRBJ2-2	CAISEQGATGELFF
TRBV5-1	TRBJ1-5	CASSNTGPNQPLHF
TRBV6-5	TRBJ2-7	CASSYSNLAGISYEQYF
TRBV29-1	TRBJ2-5	CSVSPSGVETQYF
TRBV20-1	TRBJ2-7	CSATWRGPYYEQYF
TRBV7-2	TRBJ1-1	CASNKDSTEAFF
TRBV29-1	TRBJ2-7	CSVGPSSYEQYF
TRBV7-2	TRBJ2-2	CASSSFGELFF
TRBV5-1	TRBJ1-6	CASSFGQGGNSPLHF
TRBV11-2	TRBJ2-5	CASSAGLAGLEETQYF
TRBV18	TRBJ2-2	CASSPLAGARNTGELFF
TRBV14	TRBJ1-2	CASSQVPGGGYTF
TRBV30	TRBJ2-5	CAWSGGTLEETQYF
TRBV3-1	TRBJ1-6	CASSQGRTGGNSPLHF
TRBV11-2	TRBJ1-1	CASSLGGRVRYTEAFF
TRBV7-3	TRBJ2-2	CASSPRGAGELFF
TRBV4-2	TRBJ1-5	CASSSGQDSNQPHF
TRBV28	TRBJ2-5	CASSWSEMYQETQYF
TRBV12-3/TRBV12-4	TRBJ1-2	CASSLAYGYTF
TRBV20-1	TRBJ1-6	CSASGGSDSYNSPLHF
TRBV7-9	TRBJ2-1	CASSLMWNEQFF
TRBV7-9	TRBJ1-5	CASSLGGGYNQPQHF
TRBV28	TRBJ2-5	CASSLTGLGETQYF
TRBV7-3	TRBJ2-2	CASSFGYRDTGELFF
TRBV4-1	TRBJ2-7	CASSQVPGLYEQYF
TRBV24-1	TRBJ2-2	CATSDSWGRAIGELFF
TRBV20-1	TRBJ1-5	CSARADRTLKDQPQHF
TRBV10-3	TRBJ1-2	CAISATGDGYTF
TRBV18	TRBJ1-4	CASSPEVFGKKLFF
TRBV20-1	TRBJ1-2	CTFKEGVGYTF
TRBV5-1	TRBJ2-5	CASSLGAGAQETQYF
TRBV7-2	TRBJ1-3	CASSPRVGSGNTIYF
TRBV7-6	TRBJ1-2	CASSRTGGGGYTF
TRBV20-1	TRBJ2-3	CSAGTSGSPSTDTQYF
TRBV5-4	TRBJ2-1	CASFRAGGPDNEQFF
TRBV6-1	TRBJ2-7	CASSPSGSLYEQYF
TRBV20-1	TRBJ1-2	CSVRTGWGYTF